This T cell receptor (beta chain) was sequenced during a study of cytomegalovirus exposure and HLA in healthy donors. Overall study context: Earlier findings included approximately 120 million unique TCR beta sequences obtained from 150 million to 200 million T cells.

The PCR used 60 Vbeta and 13 Jbeta primers. Using immunoSEQ multiplex PCR, the repertoire was profiled, and TCRdb retains in-frame clones only, with some absent. The sample consists of roughly 38,000 clones, 90% of them appearing once. Findings and limits, study-wide: The likely explanation for a cluster of highly shared sequence variants was sequencing artifact.

As concerns this clone: Its specificity is not known.

The sequenced sample consisted of PBMCs. The TCR sequence derives from a woman aged 18 to 35 in good health and CMV-seronegative.

CDR3 in amino acids: CASSSRDRGSQETQYF. In nucleotides, the CDR3 is TGTGCCAGCAGTTCCCGGGACAGGGGGAGCCAAGAGACCCAGTACTTC. This chain joins TRBV27 and TRBJ2-5, with 11 positions matching TRBD1. The V gene end was trimmed by 4 bases and the J gene end by 1 base; junction bases not matched to a gene: 5. Germline V lookup: CDR1 MNHEY, CDR2 SMNVEV (reference sequence). This CDR3 has 16 residues.